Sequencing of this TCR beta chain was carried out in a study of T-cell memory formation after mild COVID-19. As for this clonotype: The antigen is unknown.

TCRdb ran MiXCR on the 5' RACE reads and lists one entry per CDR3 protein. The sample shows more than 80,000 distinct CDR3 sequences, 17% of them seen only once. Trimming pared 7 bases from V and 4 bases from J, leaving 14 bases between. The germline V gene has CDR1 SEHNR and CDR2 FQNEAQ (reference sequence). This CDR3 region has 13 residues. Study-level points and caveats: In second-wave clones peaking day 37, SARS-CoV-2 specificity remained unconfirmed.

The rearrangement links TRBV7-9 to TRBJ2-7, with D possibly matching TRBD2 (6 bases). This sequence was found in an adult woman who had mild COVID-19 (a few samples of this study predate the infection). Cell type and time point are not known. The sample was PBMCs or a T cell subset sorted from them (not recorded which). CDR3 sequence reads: CASNPGSSYEQYF. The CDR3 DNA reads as TGTGCCAGCAACCCCGGGAGCTCTTACGAGCAGTACTTC.